The 17 T cell receptor beta chains below all came from one sample that was sequenced in a study of cytomegalovirus exposure and HLA in healthy donors. Profiled with immunoSEQ multiplex PCR; TCRdb holds only in-frame clones, not every one. The sample contains some 150,000 clones, 88% of which appear only once. Sample: PBMCs. The receptors come from a man aged 18 to 35 in good health and CMV-seronegative.

The chain recombines TRBV19 with TRBJ2-7; 7 positions match TRBD1. The V gene end was trimmed by 4 bases and the J gene end by 6 bases; junction bases not matched to a gene: 6. The CDR3 runs 13 residues. Germline V gene sequence: CDR1 LNHDA, CDR2 SQIVND (reference sequence). The DNA for the CDR3 is TGTGCCAGTAGTACGCAGACAGGGACCGAGCAGTACGTC. Its protein is CASSTQTGTEQYV.

The chain combines TRBV7-2 with TRBJ2-2; 7 bases are shared with TRBD1. CDR3 size: 16 residues. From germline, CDR1 is SGHTA and CDR2 FQGNSA. With 5 bases clipped from V and 1 base from J, the junction kept 7 bases outside the gene matches. As DNA, the CDR3 is TGTGCCAGCAGCCTACGGGACAGATGGAACACCGGGGAGCTGTTTTTT. This gives the protein CASSLRDRWNTGELFF.

The chain recombines TRBV29-1 with TRBJ2-7; 7 bases fit TRBD1. This CDR3 is built from 12 residues. Trimming at V came to 6 bases and at J to 0 bases, leaving 2 bases not matched to a gene. Germline values: CDR1 SQVTM, CDR2 ANQGSEA. The CDR3 is CSVGDSSYEQYF. CDR3 DNA: TGCAGCGTCGGGGACAGCTCCTACGAGCAGTACTTC.

This chain joins TRBV5-1 and TRBJ2-2, with 13 bases that match TRBD2. CDR3 length equals 17 residues. J gave up 7 bases and V 4 bases, and 10 bases lay outside the gene matches. Germline lookup yields CDR1 SGHRS and CDR2 YFSETQ. CDR3 nucleotides: TGCGCCAGCAGCGCTGGGACTAGCGGGATGGTAGGCGGGGAGCTGTTTTTT. This sequence encodes CASSAGTSGMVGGELFF.

The chain joins TRBV4-3 to TRBJ2-1; 10 bases line up with TRBD2. CDR1 and CDR2 from the germline V gene are LGHNA and YSLEER. The CDR3 totals 15 residues. The J segment lost 4 bases and the V segment lost 4 bases, leaving 4 bases of the junction unmatched. CDR3 protein: CASSRGLAAYNEQFF. CDR3 nucleotides: TGCGCCAGCAGCCGAGGACTAGCGGCATACAATGAGCAGTTCTTC.

This chain uses TRBV28 with TRBJ2-7, with TRBD2 matching over 9 bases. V lost 7 bases to trimming and J lost 0 bases; unmatched junction nucleotides: 10. The CDR3 loop spans 16 amino acids. Per the germline V gene, CDR1 is MDHEN and CDR2 is SYDVKM. As DNA, the CDR3 is TGTGCCAGCACCTTCGCACTAGCGGGTGTCTCCTACGAGCAGTACTTC. Protein: CASTFALAGVSYEQYF.

The rearrangement uses TRBV28 and TRBJ2-7, with unresolved D. Germline V gene data show CDR1 as MDHEN and CDR2 as SYDVKM. The CDR3 is 15 residues long. Trimming pared 6 bases from V and 5 bases from J, leaving 20 bases between. The CDR3 bases are TGTGCCAGCAGGAAAGCGAAACCCGGTGAAAACGAGCAGTACTTC. Its translation: CASRKAKPGENEQYF.

This chain joins TRBV5-4 and TRBJ2-1; 9 positions agree with TRBD2. The V gene end was trimmed by 3 bases and the J gene end by 9 bases; junction bases not matched to a gene: 7. This CDR3 comprises 14 residues. Germline CDR1 and CDR2: SGHNT and YYREEE (reference sequence). The CDR3 DNA is TGTGCCAGCAGCTCCGGCGGGGGGGACAGTGAGCAGTTCTTC. This codes for CASSSGGGDSEQFF.

This chain links TRBV5-5 with TRBJ2-7; 9 bases map to TRBD1. Per germline, CDR1 SGHKS and CDR2 YYEKEE (reference sequence). This CDR3 is built from 13 residues. The J segment lost 6 bases and the V segment lost 3 bases, leaving 4 bases of the junction unmatched. The CDR3 DNA reads as TGTGCCAGCAGCTCAACAGGGGGCGCCGAGCAGTACGTC. It is translated as CASSSTGGAEQYV.

This clone was observed once. The gene calls are TRBV2 and TRBJ1-5; 8 bases line up with TRBD1. Germline CDR1 reads SNHLY; CDR2 reads FYNNEI. CDR3 size: 13 residues. V lost 6 bases and J lost 8; bases outside the gene matches: 6. The CDR3 protein is CASRADRGKPQHF. The DNA for the CDR3 is TGTGCCAGCAGGGCTGACAGGGGAAAGCCCCAGCATTTT.

The rearrangement uses TRBV5-1 and TRBJ2-7, with TRBD1 matching 10 bases. J was trimmed by 5 bases and V by 4 bases; bases with no gene match: 6. The CDR3 runs to 14 residues. Looked up from germline, CDR1 is SGHRS and CDR2 is YFSETQ. This chain's CDR3 is CASSPGQGGHEQYV. The DNA of the CDR3 is TGCGCCAGCAGCCCAGGACAGGGGGGACACGAGCAGTACGTC.

The CDR3 loop is CASSSLRLAGDTQYF. The CDR3 region has the DNA TGTGCCAGCAGTTCCCTACGACTAGCGGGGGATACGCAGTATTTT. The rearrangement uses TRBV27 and TRBJ2-3; 11 nucleotides match TRBD2. Per the germline V gene, CDR1 is MNHEY and CDR2 is SMNVEV (reference sequence). Unmatched junction bases numbered 6, after V lost 4 bases and J lost 6 bases. The CDR3 totals 15 residues.

The chain employs TRBV5-1 and TRBJ2-3; TRBD1 matches 9 bases. Trimming took 0 bases from V and 2 from J; bases not matched to a gene: 7. There are 17 residues in the CDR3. The germline gives CDR1 SGHRS, CDR2 YFSETQ. The CDR3 loop reads CASSLVFGTGFTDTQYF. For the CDR3, the DNA is TGCGCCAGCAGCTTGGTCTTCGGGACAGGGTTCACAGATACGCAGTATTTT.

This clone was picked up one time. The chain has TRBV30 and TRBJ1-3, with D uncertain. The CDR3 length is 13 residues. In germline, CDR1 is GTSNPN, CDR2 SVGIG (reference sequence). V gave up 4 bases and J gave up 0 bases, with 7 bases separating them. The CDR3 sequence is CAWIGVSGNTIYF. CDR3 nucleotides: TGTGCCTGGATCGGGGTCTCTGGAAACACCATATATTTT.

In its sample, this clone was seen once. The chain combines TRBV7-2 with TRBJ2-7, with D maybe TRBD2 (6 bases). This CDR3 has 15 amino acids. Germline-derived CDR1 and CDR2 are SGHTA and FQGNSA. V was pared by 7 bases and J by 3 bases, with 19 bases between. The DNA of the CDR3 is TGTGCCAGCAACCTCAACGGGGGAGTGGGCTACGAGCAGTACTTC. Translated: CASNLNGGVGYEQYF.

The chain carries TRBV5-1 and TRBJ2-7; the match to TRBD2 covers 7 bases. Per the germline V gene, CDR1 is SGHRS and CDR2 is YFSETQ. This CDR3 contains 14 residues. Trimming cost V 5 bases and J 3 bases; bases outside gene matches: 8. The DNA for the CDR3 is TGCGCCAGCAGGCGGACTAGTGCAGGCTACGAGCAGTACTTC. Amino acids: CASRRTSAGYEQYF.

The chain joins TRBV7-6 to TRBJ2-1, with a tentative D call TRBD2 (5 bases). V was cut by 1 base and J by 4 bases, with 17 bases left in between. The CDR3 has 17 residues. Germline CDR1 and CDR2: SGHVS and FNYEAQ. The DNA for the CDR3 is TGTGCCAGCAGCTTAGAAGTCTCAGCGGCCCTTTACAATGAGCAGTTCTTC. It encodes CASSLEVSAALYNEQFF.